The source of this T cell receptor (beta chain) is a study of shared clonotypes between healthy human individuals. The authors distributed each subset's genomic DNA evenly over several immunoSEQ plates. Profiled with immunoSEQ multiplex PCR; TCRdb holds only in-frame clones, not every one. The sample yields 600,000 to 750,000 clones, just under 75% seen once. Trimming took 1 base from V and 6 from J, leaving 22 bases between them. Germline loops: CDR1 SGHAT, CDR2 FQNNGV. This CDR3 region has 18 residues. Overall study results and limits: Rarefaction showed sorted-subset sequencing was incomplete despite large depth.

On this clone itself: Its antigen remains unknown.

The sequencing input was memory CD4+ T cells sorted from blood. Subset of the sample: CD45RA-negative fraction. The clonotype comes from a woman in her thirties in good health. The chain combines TRBV11-2 with TRBJ2-1; TRBD1 might be the D (6 bases). The CDR3 region has the DNA TGTGCCAGCAGCTTAGGTCCCGGACAGCCAGTAGTGGCCAATGAGCAGTTCTTC. Its translation: CASSLGPGQPVVANEQFF.